This TCR beta chain derives from a study of patients and donors after allogeneic stem cell transplantation. CDR3 size: 16 residues. The junction had 7 bases not matched to a gene; V was cut back by 4 bases and J by 2 bases. In germline, CDR1 is DFQATT, CDR2 SNEGSKA (reference sequence). This clonotype was seen a few times. A single record per CDR3 protein comes from TCRdb applying MiXCR to the RT-PCR reads. Altogether a few hundred thousand distinct CDR3 sequences are present, over 12% being singletons, with the ten largest covering under 14%. The sequenced material came from blood, either unsorted or a sorted T cell fraction (not recorded which). This receptor was taken from a human donor who was either an allogeneic HSCT recipient or a stem cell or donor lymphocyte infusion donor (not recorded which). It is not recorded whose cells these are; they may come from a transplant donor. The rearrangement joins TRBV20-1 to TRBJ2-1, with 11 bases identical to TRBD2. This chain's CDR3 is CSANRGLAAPYNEQFF. The CDR3 DNA is TGCAGTGCTAACCGGGGACTAGCGGCACCCTACAATGAGCAGTTCTTC.